These 6 T cell receptor beta chains originate from one sample sequenced in a study of T-cell memory formation after mild COVID-19. One entry per CDR3 protein, called by TCRdb with MiXCR from the 5' RACE reads. The data show fewer than 450,000 distinct CDR3 sequences, with more than 20% seen just once and around 9.5% held by the top ten. Material for sequencing was PBMCs or a T cell subset sorted from them (not recorded which). The receptors originated from an adult woman who had mild COVID-19 (a few samples of this study predate the infection). Cell type and time point are not known.

The genes are TRBV24-1 and TRBJ1-1; possibly TRBD1 for D (5 bases). From germline, CDR1 is KGHDR and CDR2 SFDVKD. The CDR3 covers 12 residues. Trimming stripped 7 bases from V and 11 bases from J, with 16 bases between. The CDR3 sequence is CATRGTLGAAFF. The CDR3 DNA is TGTGCCACCAGAGGGACGCTCGGGGCGGCTTTCTTT.

Only a few counts were recorded for this clonotype. The chain carries TRBV7-9 and TRBJ2-5, with 7 bases that match TRBD1. V lost 4 bases, J lost 1 base, and 9 bases stayed unmatched. Germline CDR1 and CDR2: SEHNR and FQNEAQ (reference sequence). There are 16 residues in the CDR3. The CDR3 loop is CASSSDRAPRQETQYF. CDR3 DNA: TGTGCCAGCAGCTCAGACAGGGCTCCCCGCCAAGAGACCCAGTACTTC.

There are a few counts of this clonotype. The chain uses TRBV11-3 and TRBJ2-1; weak D call: TRBD2 (6 bases). The V and J ends lost 3 bases and 1 base respectively, with 16 bases between them. Germline lookup yields CDR1 SGHNT and CDR2 YENEEA. There are 17 residues in the CDR3. For the CDR3, the DNA is TGTGCCAGCAGCTTCAGACCTCTTAGCGGTTCCTACAATGAGCAGTTCTTC. Translating gives CASSFRPLSGSYNEQFF.

The V gene is TRBV20-1, the J gene TRBJ1-2; no clear D. The germline V gene has CDR1 DFQATT and CDR2 SNEGSKA (reference sequence). The V and J ends lost 3 bases and 2 bases respectively, with 13 bases between them. CDR3 length: 14 amino acids. In DNA form, the CDR3 reads TGCAGTGCTAGCTCGCCGGGGAAAAACTATGGCTACACCTTC. Amino acids: CSASSPGKNYGYTF.

This chain uses TRBV20-1 with TRBJ1-2; D remains unclear. The CDR3 contains 13 residues. V shed 2 bases and J shed 7 bases, with 14 bases lying between them. The germline V gene has CDR1 DFQATT and CDR2 SNEGSKA (reference sequence). The CDR3 is CSARKPARRGYTF. The CDR3, as DNA: TGCAGTGCTAGAAAACCCGCCCGGCGTGGCTACACCTTC.

The gene calls are TRBV12-3 or TRBV12-4 and TRBJ2-2, with D maybe TRBD1 (6 bases). The ends were cut back, 3 bases at V and 6 bases at J, with 11 bases in the middle. The CDR3 totals 14 residues. CDR3 nucleotides: TGTGCCAGCAGTTTTACAGGGATTGCCGGGGAGCTGTTTTTT. Translating gives CASSFTGIAGELFF.